The sequence of this T cell receptor (beta chain) was determined in a study of T cell responses to AZD1222 COVID-19 vaccine. On this clone itself: Its antigen remains unknown.

Germline loops: CDR1 SGHTA, CDR2 FQGNSA. V dropped 1 base and J dropped 0; count of bases not matched to a gene: 9. This CDR3 has 18 amino acids. Study-level results: The donors showed a predominance of white British ancestry and of females, with possible underestimation of clonal diversity.

Profiled with immunoSEQ multiplex PCR; TCRdb holds only in-frame clones, not every one. The table has roughly 140,000 clones, about 93% seen once; the top ten hold approximately 3%. V and J are TRBV7-2 and TRBJ2-7; TRBD2 aligns across 10 bases. The TCR was taken from an adult in good health. The sequencing used peripheral blood, collected on day 0 of MenACWY control vaccination. The CDR3 spells CASSLEFSGGPSSYEQYF. In nucleotides, the CDR3 is TGTGCCAGCAGCTTAGAATTTAGCGGGGGGCCTAGCTCCTACGAGCAGTACTTC.